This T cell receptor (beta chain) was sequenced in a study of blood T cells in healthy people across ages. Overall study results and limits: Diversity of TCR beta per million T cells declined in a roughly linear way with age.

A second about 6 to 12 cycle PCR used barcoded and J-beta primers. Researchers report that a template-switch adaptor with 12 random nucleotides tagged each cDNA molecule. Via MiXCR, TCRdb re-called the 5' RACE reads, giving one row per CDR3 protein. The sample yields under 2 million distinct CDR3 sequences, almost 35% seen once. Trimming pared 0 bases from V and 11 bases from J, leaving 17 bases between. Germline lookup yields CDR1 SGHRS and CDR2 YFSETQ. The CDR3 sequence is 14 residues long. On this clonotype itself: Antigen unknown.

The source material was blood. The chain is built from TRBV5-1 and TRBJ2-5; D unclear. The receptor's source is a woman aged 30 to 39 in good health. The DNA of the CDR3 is TGCGCCAGCAGCTTGGATGGACCGTTGGGTGAGCAGTACTTC. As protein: CASSLDGPLGEQYF.